The clone carrying this T cell receptor beta chain was counted a few times. What it binds is not known. The data stem from a study of cytomegalovirus exposure and HLA in healthy donors. At the level of the study: Of roughly 360 genotyped donors, more than 65% grouped in the Caucasian-associated ancestry cluster. Study observations and caveats: 87-base-pair reads could not separate some V segments, including TRBV6-2 and TRBV6-3. Most TCR beta V segments were productive about 87% or about 30% of the time in an earlier analysis. Immune exposure information comprised only CMV serostatus.

The CDR3 has 14 residues. Germline loops: CDR1 MDHEN, CDR2 SYDVKM. V dropped 11 bases and J dropped 5; count of bases not matched to a gene: 8. The study ran its PCR with 60 Vbeta and 13 Jbeta primers. Sequencing used immunoSEQ multiplex PCR; TCRdb keeps in-frame clones, though not all of them. This sample carries about 200,000 clones, less than 90% of them seen once, and the ten largest clones take less than 0.4%. The specimen sequenced was PBMCs. J is TRBJ2-5 and V is TRBV28; TRBD2 matches at 13 bases. The receptor was derived from a woman in her 30s in good health and CMV-seronegative. DNA of the CDR3: TGTGCCTCCAGGACTAGCGGGAGTGGGGAGACCCAGTACTTC. It encodes CASRTSGSGETQYF.